Listed here are 17 T cell receptor beta chains from one sample, sequenced in a study of OX40 agonist ivuxolimab in advanced cancers. The receptor library was made with the immunoSEQ multiplex PCR assay. TCRdb took this table from immuneACCESS and kept in-frame rearrangements with V and J called. Such tables lack part of the clones; where checked against another copy, unresolved V genes explain under half of the gap, and the rest is unexplained. In all, the sample holds 20,000 to 25,000 clones, and 88% of those were seen once. Roughly a tenth of the sample belongs to the ten largest clones. The sequences come from CD4+ or CD8+ T cells sorted from blood, collected in a trial of the OX40 agonist ivuxolimab. Receptors were obtained from an adult with an advanced solid tumor such as melanoma, head and neck, liver or kidney cancer.

The rearrangement links TRBV6-5 to TRBJ2-1, with D hard to call. Germline CDR1 MNHEY, CDR2 SVGAGI. The CDR3 length is 14 residues. The V and J ends lost 2 bases and 3 bases respectively, with 8 bases between them. The CDR3 DNA is TGTGCCAGCAGTTACAATACTGACTACAATGAGCAGTTCTTC. Translation gives CASSYNTDYNEQFF.

The chain employs TRBV5-6 and TRBJ2-2, with D perhaps TRBD1 (5 bases). The CDR3 is 14 amino acids. Germline V CDR1 and CDR2: SGHDT, YYEEEE. V was pared by 1 base and J by 4 bases, with 8 bases between. CDR3 in DNA: TGTGCCAGCAGCTTGCAGGGTGGCACCGGGGAGCTGTTTTTT. This gives the protein CASSLQGGTGELFF.

This clone was recorded only once. V gene TRBV11-2 combines with J gene TRBJ2-1, with no clear D. Per germline, CDR1 SGHAT and CDR2 FQNNGV. With 5 bases removed from V and 8 bases from J, the gap between germline ends came to 25 bases. The CDR3 sequence is 17 residues long. CDR3 sequence: CASSPVLTLNFGHEQFF. The CDR3 nucleotides are TGTGCCAGCAGCCCCGTGCTCACACTTAATTTCGGCCATGAGCAGTTCTTC.

J is TRBJ2-3 and V is TRBV6-5, with TRBD2 identical over 8 bases. Germline V gives CDR1 MNHEY, CDR2 SVGAGI. The ends lost 5 bases at V and 2 bases at J; junction bases unmatched: 6. This CDR3 comprises 15 residues. CDR3 loop: CASSGGTSPTDTQYF. In nucleotides, the CDR3 is TGTGCCAGCAGTGGCGGGACTAGTCCCACAGATACGCAGTATTTT.

This clone was counted only a few times. The chain recombines TRBV10-2 with TRBJ2-7, with D tentatively TRBD2 (5 bases). The V gene's germline CDR1 is WSHSY and CDR2 SAAADI. The CDR3 spans 15 residues. V lost 0 bases and J lost 3, with 12 bases in between. The CDR3 sequence is CASSESSDGGYEQYF. In nucleotides, the CDR3 is TGCGCCAGCAGTGAGTCCTCAGATGGAGGCTACGAGCAGTACTTC.

The CDR3 spells CASSQIDGTEAFF. Written as DNA, the CDR3 is TGCGCCAGCAGCCAGATTGACGGTACTGAAGCTTTCTTT. V usage is TRBV4-1 and J usage is TRBJ1-1; no clear D. Trimming removed 3 bases at V and 5 bases at J, with 10 bases between. The CDR3 extends over 13 amino acids. Germline CDR1 and CDR2: MGHRA and YSYEKL.

The chain couples TRBV10-2 to TRBJ2-7, with 8 positions matching TRBD1. The CDR3 is 13 residues long. Germline values: CDR1 WSHSY, CDR2 SAAADI. The ends lost 6 bases at V and 3 bases at J; junction bases unmatched: 4. The chain's CDR3 is CASRYRGNYEQYF. CDR3 DNA sequence: TGCGCCAGCAGATACAGGGGGAACTACGAGCAGTACTTC.

The gene calls are TRBV11-2 and TRBJ1-1, with D perhaps TRBD1 (6 bases). This CDR3 spans 16 amino acids. Germline CDR1 and CDR2: SGHAT and FQNNGV. V lost 3 bases and J lost 8, with 22 bases in between. CDR3 DNA sequence: TGTGCCAGCAGCTTCCGGGACATCCCTGAAAGGGGAGAAGCTTTCTTT. Its protein is CASSFRDIPERGEAFF.

The CDR3: CASSLGASGRGDEQFF. CDR3 DNA: TGTGCCAGCAGCTTAGGGGCCAGCGGGAGGGGGGATGAGCAGTTCTTC. This rearrangement joins TRBV7-8 to TRBJ2-1; 10 bases match TRBD2. The trim removed 1 base at V and 8 bases at J, leaving 8 bases unmatched. In germline, CDR1 is SGHVS, CDR2 FQNEAQ. The CDR3 extends over 16 amino acids.

This clone was picked up one time. The CDR3 coding sequence is TGTGCCAGCAGCGTAGCGGCAGGGGATCGCGAGCAGTACTTC. As protein: CASSVAAGDREQYF. The rearrangement uses TRBV9 and TRBJ2-7; D is perhaps TRBD1 (6 bases). The CDR3 has 14 residues. V lost 0 bases and J 6 bases, leaving 13 bases between the germline ends. CDR1 SGDLS and CDR2 YYNGEE come from the germline V gene.

The chain has TRBV2 and TRBJ2-3, with 8 bases fitting TRBD2. CDR1 SNHLY and CDR2 FYNNEI come from the germline V gene. The trim removed 3 bases at V and 5 bases at J, leaving 10 bases unmatched. The CDR3 spans 16 residues. As DNA, the CDR3 is TGTGCCAGCAGTGACCGGGGGGGGGCAGCCGTAGATACGCAGTATTTT. It codes for CASSDRGGAAVDTQYF.

V and J are TRBV2 and TRBJ2-5; 7 positions match TRBD2. The CDR3 sequence is 15 residues long. CDR1 is SNHLY, CDR2 FYNNEI, per germline. With 6 bases clipped from V and 5 bases from J, the junction kept 12 bases outside the gene matches. CDR3 sequence (DNA): TGTGCCAGCAGCGATCCCACTAGCGCGGGGGAGACCCAGTACTTC. This sequence encodes CASSDPTSAGETQYF. Variable domain in full (rest from reference TRBV2 and TRBJ2-5): EPEVTQTPSHQVTQMGQEVILRCVPISNHLYFYWYRQILGQKVEFLVSFYNNEISEKSEIFDDQFSVERPDGSNFTLKIRSTKLEDSAMYFCASSDPTSAGETQYFGPGTRLLVL.

The rearrangement joins TRBV19 to TRBJ1-2; 7 positions agree with TRBD1. There are 16 residues in the CDR3. V trimming: 3 bases; J trimming: 0 bases; junction bases outside the gene matches: 7. Germline values: CDR1 LNHDA, CDR2 SQIVND (reference sequence). DNA for the CDR3: TGTGCCAGTAGTATCGACAGGGTGGCCTCTAACTATGGCTACACCTTC. It yields the protein CASSIDRVASNYGYTF.

This chain joins TRBV18 and TRBJ2-1, with D uncertain. The CDR3 extends over 15 amino acids. Trimming cost V 5 bases and J 3 bases, with 14 bases left between them. Germline CDR1 reads KGHSH; CDR2 reads LQKENI. CDR3 sequence: CASSSDDPFYNEQFF. The CDR3 bases are TGTGCCAGCTCAAGCGATGACCCCTTCTACAATGAGCAGTTCTTC.

V and J are TRBV5-1 and TRBJ1-1, with TRBD1 identical over 7 bases. In germline, CDR1 is SGHRS, CDR2 YFSETQ. V shed 3 bases and J 1 base; nucleotides not matched to a gene: 6. This CDR3 has 15 residues. The CDR3 region has the DNA TGCGCCAGCAGCTGGAGGGGGCGCGGGAACACTGAAGCTTTCTTT. This translates into CASSWRGRGNTEAFF.

The genes are TRBV19 and TRBJ2-7; 8 nucleotides agree with TRBD1. The CDR3 consists of 14 residues. Unmatched junction bases numbered 3, after V lost 3 bases and J lost 2 bases. Germline V gene sequence: CDR1 LNHDA, CDR2 SQIVND (reference sequence). In nucleotides, the CDR3 is TGTGCCAGTAGTATTGGACAGGGAGCCTACGAGCAGTACTTC. Translated, it gives CASSIGQGAYEQYF.

The chain combines TRBV7-9 with TRBJ2-7, with 8 nucleotides matching TRBD1. V dropped 5 bases and J dropped 3; count of bases not matched to a gene: 9. Per the germline V gene, CDR1 is SEHNR and CDR2 is FQNEAQ (reference sequence). This CDR3 is built from 15 residues. CDR3 in amino acids: CASSHPQGEGYEQYF. In DNA form, the CDR3 reads TGTGCCAGCAGCCACCCACAGGGGGAAGGCTACGAGCAGTACTTC. Using reference TRBV7-9 and TRBJ2-7 for the parts outside the CDR3, the full variable domain is DTGVSQNPRHKITKRGQNVTFRCDPISEHNRLYWYRQTLGQGPEFLTYFQNEAQLEKSRLLSDRFSAERPKGSFSTLEIQRTEQGDSAMYLCASSHPQGEGYEQYFGPGTRLTVT.